A selection of T cell receptor beta chains follows, all from one sample in a study of cytomegalovirus exposure and HLA in healthy donors. Sequencing was performed with immunoSEQ multiplex PCR; in TCRdb, only in-frame clones are kept and a portion is missing. The data show about 120,000 clones, around 77% seen once. The sequenced sample consisted of PBMCs. The source of these receptors is a woman in her twenties or thirties in good health and CMV-seropositive. Both conserved end residues are part of each CDR3. A D gene is named only where the DNA matches it firmly. Size values are once, few and many counts, or a class for expanded clones, and some rows have none.

v_gene	d_gene	abundance	j_gene	CDR3aa	CDR3nt
TRBV6-5	TRBD1	.	TRBJ1-1	CASRTLQGENTEAFF	TGTGCCAGCAGGACCCTGCAGGGGGAGAACACTGAAGCTTTCTTT
TRBV5-8	.	.	TRBJ2-3	CASSFRLAFITDTQYF	TGTGCCAGCAGCTTTCGGCTAGCTTTTATTACAGATACGCAGTATTTT
TRBV30	TRBD1	.	TRBJ2-1	CAWSGQGGEQFF	TGTGCCTGGAGTGGACAGGGTGGTGAGCAGTTCTTC
TRBV6-1	.	.	TRBJ2-4	CASSGRVGENLLAKNIQYF	TGTGCCAGCAGTGGGAGGGTTGGCGAAAATCTTCTAGCCAAAAACATTCAGTACTTC
TRBV27	TRBD1	.	TRBJ1-1	CASSLREGAAFF	TGTGCCAGCAGTTTGCGCGAGGGGGCGGCTTTCTTT
TRBV11-3	TRBD1	few	TRBJ2-2	CASSSRWDSYTGELFF	TGTGCCAGCAGCTCCCGATGGGACAGTTACACCGGGGAGCTGTTTTTT
TRBV7-2	.	once	TRBJ2-3	CASSPLGMSTDTQYF	TGTGCCAGCAGCCCTCTAGGTATGAGCACAGATACGCAGTATTTT
TRBV2	TRBD2	.	TRBJ2-1	CASSEGTSGNNEQFF	TGTGCCAGCAGCGAAGGGACTAGCGGAAACAATGAGCAGTTCTTC
TRBV9	.	.	TRBJ2-7	CASSVVDRPYEQYF	TGTGCCAGCAGCGTAGTCGACAGGCCCTACGAGCAGTACTTC
TRBV5-6	TRBD1	.	TRBJ1-2	CASSLAQGAAGYTF	TGTGCCAGCAGCTTGGCACAGGGGGCTGCTGGCTACACCTTC
TRBV7-3	.	few	TRBJ2-3	CASSLLGLATDTQYF	TGTGCCAGCAGCCTTTTAGGACTTGCGACAGATACGCAGTATTTT
TRBV25-1	TRBD2	.	TRBJ2-7	CASKTSGLGEQYF	TGTGCCAGCAAGACTAGCGGGCTCGGCGAGCAGTACTTC
TRBV19	TRBD1	.	TRBJ1-2	CASSLGTGGGGYTF	TGTGCCAGTAGTCTCGGGACAGGGGGAGGTGGCTACACCTTC
TRBV4-1	.	.	TRBJ2-3	CASSQDEAHPTDTQYF	TGCGCCAGCAGCCAAGATGAAGCTCATCCCACAGATACGCAGTATTTT
TRBV15	TRBD2	.	TRBJ2-5	CATSALAGGPSQYF	TGTGCCACCAGCGCGCTAGCGGGGGGGCCGTCCCAGTACTTC
TRBV11-2	.	.	TRBJ1-3	CASSFIQGSGNTIYF	TGTGCCAGCAGCTTCATACAGGGCTCTGGAAACACCATATATTTT
TRBV11-2	.	.	TRBJ2-5	CASSLGMATQYF	TGTGCCAGCAGCTTAGGCATGGCGACCCAGTACTTC
TRBV6-5	TRBD1	.	TRBJ2-5	CASSYSGTGVQETQYF	TGTGCCAGCAGTTACTCGGGGACAGGGGTCCAAGAGACCCAGTACTTC
TRBV19	.	.	TRBJ2-3	CASSIDGVGGTDTQYF	TGTGCCAGTAGTATAGATGGGGTAGGGGGCACAGATACGCAGTATTTT
TRBV9	TRBD2	few	TRBJ2-3	CASSVGFSVREGLRTDTQYF	TGTGCCAGCAGCGTAGGATTTTCGGTGCGGGAGGGCCTAAGAACAGATACGCAGTATTTT
TRBV4-2	TRBD2	once	TRBJ2-7	CASSQDGTSGVISYEQYF	TGTGCCAGCAGCCAAGATGGAACTAGCGGGGTCATCTCCTACGAGCAGTACTTC
TRBV5-1	.	.	TRBJ2-3	CASSIGQHTDTQYF	TGCGCCAGCAGCATCGGACAGCACACAGATACGCAGTATTTT
TRBV4-1	.	.	TRBJ1-1	CASSQDWSSENTEAFF	TGCGCCAGCAGCCAAGATTGGTCCAGCGAAAACACTGAAGCTTTCTTT
TRBV7-9	.	.	TRBJ1-1	CSSSYGGTEAFF	TGTTCCAGCAGTTACGGAGGTACTGAAGCTTTCTTT
TRBV14	.	.	TRBJ2-7	CASSQPAGPQYF	TGTGCCAGCAGCCAACCTGCAGGTCCGCAGTACTTC
TRBV2	.	.	TRBJ2-7	CVCKEKAAYEQYF	TGTGTTTGCAAGGAGAAGGCGGCATACGAGCAGTACTTC
TRBV4-1	TRBD1	.	TRBJ1-1	CASSRWTGQRNTEAFF	TGCGCCAGCAGCCGGTGGACAGGGCAGCGGAACACTGAAGCTTTCTTT
TRBV27	TRBD1	.	TRBJ2-3	CASSNTGVRITQYF	TGTGCCAGCAGTAACACAGGGGTTAGGATTACGCAGTATTTT